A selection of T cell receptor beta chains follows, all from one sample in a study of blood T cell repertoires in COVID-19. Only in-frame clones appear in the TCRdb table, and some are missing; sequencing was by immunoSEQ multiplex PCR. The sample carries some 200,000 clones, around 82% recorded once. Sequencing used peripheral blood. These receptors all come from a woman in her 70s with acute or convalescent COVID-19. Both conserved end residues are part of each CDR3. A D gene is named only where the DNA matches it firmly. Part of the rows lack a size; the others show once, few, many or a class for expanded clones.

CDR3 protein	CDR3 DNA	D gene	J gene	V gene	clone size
CASSKGTDFLSGANVLTF	TGTGCCAGTAGTAAGGGGACAGATTTTTTGTCTGGGGCCAACGTCCTGACTTTC	TRBD1	TRBJ2-6	TRBV19	NA
CASSSQGASNQPQHF	TGTGCCAGCAGCTCACAGGGGGCGAGCAATCAGCCCCAGCATTTT	TRBD1	TRBJ1-5	TRBV28	few
CASTLGLALNEQFF	TGTGCCAGCACCCTCGGGCTAGCGTTAAATGAGCAGTTCTTC	NA	TRBJ2-1	TRBV7-9	NA
CASSPGLSTDTQYF	TGTGCCAGCAGCCCGGGACTCAGCACAGATACGCAGTATTTT	NA	TRBJ2-3	TRBV3-1/TRBV3-2	NA
CATTLPGLAGGPSTDTQYF	TGTGCCACCACCTTACCTGGACTAGCGGGAGGGCCAAGCACAGATACGCAGTATTTT	TRBD2	TRBJ2-3	TRBV24-1	NA
CARSSMDRDRDEQFF	TGTGCCAGAAGCTCTATGGACCGAGACAGGGATGAGCAGTTCTTC	TRBD1	TRBJ2-1	TRBV5-3	once
CASSLTRDGFYGYTF	TGTGCCAGTAGTCTTACCCGGGATGGATTCTATGGCTACACCTTC	NA	TRBJ1-2	TRBV19	NA
CSASLRRMNTEAFF	TGCAGTGCTAGTCTCAGGAGGATGAACACTGAAGCTTTCTTT	NA	TRBJ1-1	TRBV20-1	NA
CASSLASGGYEQYF	TGTGCCAGCAGCTTAGCTAGCGGGGGCTACGAGCAGTACTTC	TRBD2	TRBJ2-7	TRBV11-2	few
CASSLVASGITGELFF	TGCGCCAGCAGCTTGGTTGCTAGCGGGATCACCGGGGAGCTGTTTTTT	TRBD2	TRBJ2-2	TRBV5-1	NA
CASSLVQGARNEQFF	TGCGCCAGCAGCTTGGTTCAGGGGGCGCGGAATGAGCAGTTCTTC	TRBD1	TRBJ2-1	TRBV5-1	NA
CASSLGDSSNQPQHF	TGTGCCAGCAGCTTAGGAGACAGCAGCAATCAGCCCCAGCATTTT	NA	TRBJ1-5	TRBV7-2	NA
CASSSQIRAEAFF	TGCGCCAGCAGCTCCCAAATTCGGGCTGAAGCTTTCTTT	NA	TRBJ1-1	TRBV5-1	once
CATGGTSMNTEAFF	TGTGCCACCGGGGGGACATCAATGAACACTGAAGCTTTCTTT	NA	TRBJ1-1	TRBV11-2	NA
CASSVSATNEKLFF	TGCGCCAGCAGCGTTAGTGCAACTAATGAAAAACTGTTTTTT	NA	TRBJ1-4	TRBV5-1	NA
CASSTGGNEQYF	TGTGCCAGCAGTACGGGGGGCAACGAGCAGTACTTC	NA	TRBJ2-7	TRBV6-5	NA
CASSYSGTRFSNEQFF	TGTGCCAGCAGTTACTCCGGGACTAGATTTTCCAATGAGCAGTTCTTC	TRBD2	TRBJ2-1	TRBV2	NA
CAWSSNRGYEQYF	TGTGCCTGGAGTTCCAACAGGGGCTACGAGCAGTACTTC	TRBD1	TRBJ2-7	TRBV30	NA
CASSPEAPEAEQYF	TGTGCCAGCTCACCGGAGGCTCCAGAGGCCGAGCAGTACTTC	NA	TRBJ2-7	TRBV18	NA
CATRPVQGGKAGANVLTF	TGTGCCACTAGACCCGTCCAGGGGGGAAAAGCTGGGGCCAACGTCCTGACTTTC	NA	TRBJ2-6	TRBV28	NA
CASNGEGEQFF	TGTGCCAGTAACGGGGAGGGTGAGCAGTTCTTC	TRBD2	TRBJ2-1	TRBV19	NA
CASNTPRGGTGELFF	TGTGCCAGCAACACACCCCGGGGGGGCACCGGGGAGCTGTTTTTT	TRBD2	TRBJ2-2	TRBV28	NA
CASSPVRDEQYF	TGTGCCAGCTCACCTGTCCGGGACGAGCAGTACTTC	NA	TRBJ2-7	TRBV18	once
CASGREGADYGYTF	TGTGCTAGTGGCCGAGAGGGGGCCGACTATGGCTACACCTTC	TRBD1	TRBJ1-2	TRBV12-5	NA
CASSRRGQKKETQYF	TGCGCCAGCAGTCGGCGGGGTCAGAAGAAAGAGACCCAGTACTTC	NA	TRBJ2-5	TRBV23-1	NA
CASALQLFSNQPQHF	TGTGCCAGCGCCTTACAACTATTTAGCAATCAGCCCCAGCATTTT	NA	TRBJ1-5	TRBV28	NA
CAISVETGGSPLHF	TGTGCCATCAGTGTCGAGACAGGGGGCTCACCCCTCCACTTT	TRBD1	TRBJ1-6	TRBV10-3	few
CASSPSDSYGYTF	TGTGCCAGCTCACCTTCGGACAGCTATGGCTACACCTTC	NA	TRBJ1-2	TRBV18	NA
CASTPGTSGTYSQFF	TGTGCCAGCACCCCAGGGACTAGCGGGACCTATAGCCAGTTCTTC	TRBD2	TRBJ2-1	TRBV28	NA
CASSVGTSGYNEQFF	TGCGCCAGCAGCGTTGGGACTAGCGGGTACAATGAGCAGTTCTTC	TRBD2	TRBJ2-1	TRBV5-1	once